This T cell receptor (beta chain) was recovered during a study of T cell responses to AZD1222 COVID-19 vaccine. Findings and caveats of the study: The study sampled repertoires only after the peak T cell response. The donor cohort was predominantly white British with a female majority, and clonal diversity may have been underestimated.

Details on this clone: No antigen is known for it.

This table comes from immunoSEQ multiplex PCR, and its TCRdb copy is limited to in-frame clones, with some not included. This table holds 140,000 or so clones, around 88% found once. CDR3 length equals 12 residues. V lost 11 bases, J lost 1 base, and 11 bases lay in between. Germline V CDR1 and CDR2: SEHNR, FQNEAQ (reference sequence). The sequenced sample was peripheral blood, obtained on day 0 of AZD1222 vaccination. The rearrangement joins TRBV7-9 to TRBJ1-1; D is undetermined. The clonotype was recovered from an adult in good health. In DNA form, the CDR3 reads TGTGCCGTAAATGGGGAGAACACTGAAGCTTTCTTT. Its protein product is CAVNGENTEAFF.